This T cell receptor (beta chain) was identified in a study of CD8 T cells in ankylosing spondylitis. Study-wide results and limits: Apparently characteristic of ankylosing spondylitis blood was a TCR beta motif (about 8 highly homologous variants). Disease-linked clones had a CD8+ phenotype and relatively low frequency in peripheral blood.

Quantitative barcoded 5'-RACE was used to prepare TCR beta libraries. TCRdb ran MiXCR on the 5' RACE reads and lists one entry per CDR3 protein. The table lists 130,000 to 150,000 distinct CDR3 sequences, approximately 9.2% of them singletons, with less than 7.5% in the top ten. About this clonotype: What it binds is not known. One end of the junction fails to match germline, which may point to a read error.

The germline V gene has CDR1 SGHRS and CDR2 YFSETQ. This CDR3 has 19 residues. This clonotype originated in a male donor with ankylosing spondylitis. Material: synovial fluid, either unsorted or a sorted T cell fraction (not recorded which). The chain joins TRBV5-1 to TRBJ2-1; possibly TRBD2 for D (6 bases). CDR3 sequence: CAISSRPLPGEDLHNEQFF. DNA of the CDR3: TGCGCCATCAGCTCCAGGCCGCTCCCGGGGGAGGATCTACACAATGAGCAGTTCTTC.